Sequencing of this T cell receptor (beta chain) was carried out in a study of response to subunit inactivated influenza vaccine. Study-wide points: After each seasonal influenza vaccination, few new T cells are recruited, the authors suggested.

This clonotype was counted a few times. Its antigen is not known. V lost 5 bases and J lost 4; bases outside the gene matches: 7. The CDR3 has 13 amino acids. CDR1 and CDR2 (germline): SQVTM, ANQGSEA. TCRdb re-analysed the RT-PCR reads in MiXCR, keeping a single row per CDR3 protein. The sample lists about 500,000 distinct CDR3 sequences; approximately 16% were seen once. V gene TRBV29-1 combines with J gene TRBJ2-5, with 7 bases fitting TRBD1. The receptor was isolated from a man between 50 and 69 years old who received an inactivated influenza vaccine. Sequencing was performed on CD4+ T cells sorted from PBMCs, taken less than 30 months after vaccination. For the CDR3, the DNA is TGCAGCGTTCCAGACAGGGTCGGAGAGACCCAGTACTTC. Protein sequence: CSVPDRVGETQYF.